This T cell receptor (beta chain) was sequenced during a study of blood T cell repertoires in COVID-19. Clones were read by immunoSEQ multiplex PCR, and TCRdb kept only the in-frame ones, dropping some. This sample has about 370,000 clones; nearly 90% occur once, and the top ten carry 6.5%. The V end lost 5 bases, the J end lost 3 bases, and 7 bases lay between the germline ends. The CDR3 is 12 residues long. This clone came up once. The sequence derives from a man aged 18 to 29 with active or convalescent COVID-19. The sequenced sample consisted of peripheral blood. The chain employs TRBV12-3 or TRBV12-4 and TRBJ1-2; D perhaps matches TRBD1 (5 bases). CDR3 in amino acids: CASSGGDYGYTF. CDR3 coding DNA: TGTGCCAGCAGTGGGGGGGACTATGGCTACACCTTC.